This T cell receptor beta chain is from a study of T cell repertoires in cytomegalovirus infection. About the study: The authors relied on CMV epitopes, both recently identified HLA-C-restricted and well-studied HLA-B-restricted.

TCRdb reprocessed the reads with MiXCR, giving one entry per CDR3 protein. The sample yields about a million distinct CDR3 sequences, approximately 32% seen once. This clonotype was found many times. Its specificity is not known. The germline V gene has CDR1 SGHTA and CDR2 FQGTGA. The length of the CDR3 is 17 residues. V gave up 2 bases and J gave up 0 bases, with 14 bases separating them. Study findings and constraints: CMV-specific HLA-C-restricted TCR beta clonotypes dominated the ex vivo response. Pooled public TCR beta family frequency picked out CMV carriers with the relevant HLA.

The rearrangement joins TRBV7-3 to TRBJ2-1; D call uncertain. The clonotype was recovered from a human donor in good health (CMV status not recorded). Some clones in this sample may be carry-over from other donors' samples. Sequencing was performed on cultured CD8+ T cells from PBMCs, taken from culture after CMV antigen stimulation. CDR3 loop: CASSLVLSRSSYNEQFF. CDR3 nucleotide sequence: TGTGCCAGCAGCTTAGTTTTGTCACGAAGCTCCTACAATGAGCAGTTCTTC.